This T cell receptor beta chain appears in the sequencing data of a study of blood T cell repertoires in COVID-19. This clone turned up a few times. Donors of Cohort 3 who recovered were those that had two negative PCRs, clearance, or symptom resolution. The CDR3 is made up of 14 amino acids. From germline, CDR1 is WNHNN and CDR2 SYGVQD (reference sequence). The V end lost 4 bases, the J end lost 2 bases, and 8 bases lay between the germline ends. Some clones are missing from TCRdb's copy, which holds only in-frame ones; the method was immunoSEQ multiplex PCR. The repertoire has 250,000 to 350,000 clones, 90% of them found once; the top ten carry around 1.1%.

This rearrangement joins TRBV10-1 to TRBJ2-2, with D perhaps TRBD2 (5 bases). The material sequenced was PBMCs or T cells enriched from blood (not recorded which). This receptor was identified in a woman in her twenties or thirties who had recovered from COVID-19. DNA of the CDR3: TGCGCCAGCAGTGGCGGGCTTAACACCGGGGAGCTGTTTTTT. This encodes CASSGGLNTGELFF.